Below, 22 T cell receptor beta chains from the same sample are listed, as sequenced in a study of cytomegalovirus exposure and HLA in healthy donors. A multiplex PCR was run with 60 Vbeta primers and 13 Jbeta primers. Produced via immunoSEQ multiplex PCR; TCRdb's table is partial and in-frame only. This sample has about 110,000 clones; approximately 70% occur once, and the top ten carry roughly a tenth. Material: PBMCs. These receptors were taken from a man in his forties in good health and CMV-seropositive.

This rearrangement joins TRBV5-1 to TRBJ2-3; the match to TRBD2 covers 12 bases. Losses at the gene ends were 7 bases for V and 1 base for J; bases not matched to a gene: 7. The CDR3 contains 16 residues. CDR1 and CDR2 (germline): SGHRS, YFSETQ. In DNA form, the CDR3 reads TGCGCCAGCGCCCCTCTAGCGGGAGGGGGCACAGATACGCAGTATTTT. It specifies CASAPLAGGGTDTQYF.

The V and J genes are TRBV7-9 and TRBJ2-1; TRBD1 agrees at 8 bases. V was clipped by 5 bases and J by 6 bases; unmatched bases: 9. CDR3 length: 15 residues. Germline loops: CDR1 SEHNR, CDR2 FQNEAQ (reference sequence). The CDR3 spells CASSARDRFSNEQFF. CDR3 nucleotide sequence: TGTGCCAGCAGCGCCCGGGACAGGTTTTCCAATGAGCAGTTCTTC.

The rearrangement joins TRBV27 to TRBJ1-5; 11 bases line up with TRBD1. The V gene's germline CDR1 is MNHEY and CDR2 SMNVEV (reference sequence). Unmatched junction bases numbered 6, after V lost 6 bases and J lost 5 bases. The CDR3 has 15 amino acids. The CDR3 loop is CASSWGTGGDQPQHF. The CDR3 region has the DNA TGTGCCAGCAGCTGGGGGACAGGGGGGGATCAGCCCCAGCATTTT.

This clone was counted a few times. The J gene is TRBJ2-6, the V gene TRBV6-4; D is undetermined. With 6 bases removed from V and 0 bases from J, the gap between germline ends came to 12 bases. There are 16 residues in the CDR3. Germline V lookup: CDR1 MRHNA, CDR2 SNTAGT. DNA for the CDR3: TGTGCCAGCAGCCGCGAAGATGGCTCTGGGGCCAACGTCCTGACTTTC. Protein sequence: CASSREDGSGANVLTF.

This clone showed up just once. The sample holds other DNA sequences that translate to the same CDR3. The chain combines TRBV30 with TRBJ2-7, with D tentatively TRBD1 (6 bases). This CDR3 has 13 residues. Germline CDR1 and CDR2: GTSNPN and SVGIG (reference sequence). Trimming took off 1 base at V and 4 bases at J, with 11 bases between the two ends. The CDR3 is CAWSGRGSYEQYF. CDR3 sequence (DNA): TGTGCCTGGAGTGGCAGGGGAAGTTACGAGCAGTACTTC. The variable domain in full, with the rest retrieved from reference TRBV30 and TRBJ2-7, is SQTIHQWPATLVQPVGSPLSLECTVEGTSNPNLYWYRQAAGRGLQLLFYSVGIGQISSEVPQNLSASRPQDRQFILSSKKLLLSDSGFYLCAWSGRGSYEQYFGPGTRLTVT.

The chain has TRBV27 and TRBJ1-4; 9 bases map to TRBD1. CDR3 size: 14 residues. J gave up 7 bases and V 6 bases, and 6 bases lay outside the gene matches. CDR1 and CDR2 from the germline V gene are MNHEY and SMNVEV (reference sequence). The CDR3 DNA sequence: TGTGCCAGCAGCCGGACAGGGGCGAGTGAAAAACTGTTTTTT. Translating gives CASSRTGASEKLFF.

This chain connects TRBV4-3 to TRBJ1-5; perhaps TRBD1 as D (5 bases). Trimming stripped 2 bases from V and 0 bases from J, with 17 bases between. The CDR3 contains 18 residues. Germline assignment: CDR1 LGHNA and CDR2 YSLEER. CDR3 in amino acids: CASSQTAVGGYSNQPQHF. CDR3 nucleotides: TGCGCCAGCAGCCAAACGGCCGTGGGGGGTTATAGCAATCAGCCCCAGCATTTT.

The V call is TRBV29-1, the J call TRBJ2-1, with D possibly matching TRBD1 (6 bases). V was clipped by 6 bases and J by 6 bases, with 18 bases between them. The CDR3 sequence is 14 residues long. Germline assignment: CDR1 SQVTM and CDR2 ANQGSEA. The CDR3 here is CSVAGQSRGNEQFF. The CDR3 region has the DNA TGCAGCGTGGCCGGACAGTCCCGGGGCAATGAGCAGTTCTTC.

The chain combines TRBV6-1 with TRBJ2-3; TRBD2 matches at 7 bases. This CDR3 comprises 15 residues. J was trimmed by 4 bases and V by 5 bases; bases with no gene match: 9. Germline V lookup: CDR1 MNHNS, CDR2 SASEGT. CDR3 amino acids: CASSKTSWEADTQYF. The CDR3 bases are TGTGCCAGCAGTAAGACTAGCTGGGAAGCAGATACGCAGTATTTT.

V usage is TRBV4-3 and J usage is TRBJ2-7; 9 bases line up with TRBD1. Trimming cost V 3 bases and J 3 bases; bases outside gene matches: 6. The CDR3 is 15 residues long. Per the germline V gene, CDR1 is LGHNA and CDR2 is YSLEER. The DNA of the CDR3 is TGCGCCAGCAGCCAGGCGGGACAGGGCGGCTACGAGCAGTACTTC. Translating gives CASSQAGQGGYEQYF.

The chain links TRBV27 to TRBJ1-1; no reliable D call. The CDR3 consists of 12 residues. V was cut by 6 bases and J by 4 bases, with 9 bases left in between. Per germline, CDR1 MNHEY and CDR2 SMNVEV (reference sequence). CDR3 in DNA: TGTGCCAGCAGATCCGGCGGCACTGAAGCTTTCTTT. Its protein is CASRSGGTEAFF.

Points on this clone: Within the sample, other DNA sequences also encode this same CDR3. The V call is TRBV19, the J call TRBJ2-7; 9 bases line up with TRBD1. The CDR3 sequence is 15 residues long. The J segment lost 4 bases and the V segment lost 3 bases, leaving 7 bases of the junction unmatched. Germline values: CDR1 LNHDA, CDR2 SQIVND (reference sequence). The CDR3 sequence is CASSIGTGKVYEQYF. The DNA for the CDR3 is TGTGCCAGTAGTATCGGGACAGGGAAAGTTTACGAGCAGTACTTC.

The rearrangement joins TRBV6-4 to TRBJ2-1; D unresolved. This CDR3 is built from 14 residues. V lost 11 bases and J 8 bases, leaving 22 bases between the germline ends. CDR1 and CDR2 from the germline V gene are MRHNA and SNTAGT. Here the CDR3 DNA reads TGTGCCCTACTAATTAGGAAGGTAAGCGATGAGCAGTTCTTC. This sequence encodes CALLIRKVSDEQFF.

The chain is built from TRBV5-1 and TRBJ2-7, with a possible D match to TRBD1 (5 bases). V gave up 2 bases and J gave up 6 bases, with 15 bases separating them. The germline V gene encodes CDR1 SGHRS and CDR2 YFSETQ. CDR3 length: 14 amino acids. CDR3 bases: TGCGCCAGCAGCTTAGGACATCCGAAGGGCGAGCAGTACGTC. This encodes CASSLGHPKGEQYV.

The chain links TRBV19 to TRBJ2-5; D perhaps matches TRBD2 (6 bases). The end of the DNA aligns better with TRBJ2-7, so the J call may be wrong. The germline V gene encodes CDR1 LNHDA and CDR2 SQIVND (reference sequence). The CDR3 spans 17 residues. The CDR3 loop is CASSIEAGGNSIYEQYF. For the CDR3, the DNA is TGTGCCAGTAGTATAGAGGCAGGAGGGAATTCCATCTACGAGCAGTACTTC.

The CDR3 DNA reads as TGTGCCAGCAGTTACTTCGAACTAGCGGAGCACGGGGAGCTGTTTTTT. Encoded protein: CASSYFELAEHGELFF. The chain has TRBV6-5 and TRBJ2-2; 8 positions match TRBD2. The CDR3 runs 16 residues. Germline CDR1 and CDR2: MNHEY and SVGAGI. V gave up 1 base and J gave up 7 bases; unmatched junction bases: 8.

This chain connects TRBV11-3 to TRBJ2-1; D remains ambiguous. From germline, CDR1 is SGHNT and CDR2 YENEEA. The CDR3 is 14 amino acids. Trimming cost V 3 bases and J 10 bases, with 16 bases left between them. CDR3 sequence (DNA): TGTGCCAGCAGCTTTGGCGAGACGGCCGGGGAGCAGTTCTTC. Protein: CASSFGETAGEQFF.

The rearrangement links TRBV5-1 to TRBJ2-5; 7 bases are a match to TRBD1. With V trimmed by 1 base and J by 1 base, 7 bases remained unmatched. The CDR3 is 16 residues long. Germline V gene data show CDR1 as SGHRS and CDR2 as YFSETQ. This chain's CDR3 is CASSLTGDNLQETQYF. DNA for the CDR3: TGCGCCAGCAGCTTGACAGGGGACAATCTCCAAGAGACCCAGTACTTC.

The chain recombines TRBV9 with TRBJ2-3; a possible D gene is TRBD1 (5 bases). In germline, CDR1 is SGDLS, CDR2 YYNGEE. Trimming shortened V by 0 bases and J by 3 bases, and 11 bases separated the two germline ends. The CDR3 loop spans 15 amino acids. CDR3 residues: CASSVDQGGTDTQYF. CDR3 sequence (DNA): TGTGCCAGCAGCGTAGATCAGGGTGGGACAGATACGCAGTATTTT.

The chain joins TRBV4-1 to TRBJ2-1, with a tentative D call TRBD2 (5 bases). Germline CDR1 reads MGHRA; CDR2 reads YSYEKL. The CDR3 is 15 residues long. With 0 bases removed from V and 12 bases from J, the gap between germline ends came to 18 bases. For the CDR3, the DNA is TGCGCCAGCAGCCAAGAAGTGGCGGGCGAAAGAGGGCAGTTCTTC. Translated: CASSQEVAGERGQFF.

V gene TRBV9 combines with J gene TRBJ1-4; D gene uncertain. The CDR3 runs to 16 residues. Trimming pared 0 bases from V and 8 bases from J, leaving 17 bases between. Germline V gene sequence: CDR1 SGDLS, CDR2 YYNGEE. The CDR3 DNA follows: TGTGCCAGCAGCGTAGATGTGGGCGCTAGCGAAGAAAAACTGTTTTTT. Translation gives CASSVDVGASEEKLFF.

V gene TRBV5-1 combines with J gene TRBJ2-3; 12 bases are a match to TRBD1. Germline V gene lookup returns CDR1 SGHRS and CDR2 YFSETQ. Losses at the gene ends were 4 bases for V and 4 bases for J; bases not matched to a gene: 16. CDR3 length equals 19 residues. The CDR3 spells CASSVVRMLGQGASDTQYF. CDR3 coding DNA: TGCGCCAGCAGCGTAGTACGGATGTTGGGACAGGGGGCGTCAGATACGCAGTATTTT.